The sequence of this T cell receptor beta chain was determined in a study of T cells after yellow fever vaccination. They built TCR cDNA with 5'RACE template switching, a step that put in a universal primer site and UMIs. TCRdb analysed the 5' RACE reads with MiXCR anew, one entry per CDR3 protein. The sample includes approximately 600,000 distinct CDR3 sequences, roughly an eighth of them seen just once. Overall study results and limits: Primary-vaccination clones mostly resurfaced post-booster (about 96% CD4, roughly 87% CD8). The presence of abundant clonotypes contaminating from the bulk population was possible in FACS-sorted repertoires. A limited proportion of clonotypes was detected within both the CD4 and CD8 compartments.

The table lists this clonotype with a few counts. Its antigen remains unknown. The CDR3 runs to 13 residues. Trimming shortened V by 5 bases and J by 3 bases, and 11 bases separated the two germline ends. The germline V gene has CDR1 DFQATT and CDR2 SNEGSKA (reference sequence). The sample consisted of PBMCs, taken on the day of the yellow fever booster vaccination. The sequence was collected from a man aged 25-45 years who received the YFV17D yellow fever vaccine. This sequence joins TRBV20-1 and TRBJ1-5; D not resolved. CDR3 coding DNA: TGCAGTGCTGGAATAGGGATCAATCAGCCCCAGCATTTT. Translating gives CSAGIGINQPQHF.